This TCR beta chain is drawn from a study of cytomegalovirus exposure and HLA in healthy donors. Findings and caveats of the study: It was only CMV serostatus that was available as immune exposure information.

As to this clone: The antigen remains undetermined.

The PCR contained 60 Vbeta and 13 Jbeta primers. Clones were read by immunoSEQ multiplex PCR, and TCRdb kept only the in-frame ones, dropping some. The data show some 130,000 clones, around 87% seen once. This CDR3 comprises 13 residues. The germline gives CDR1 MNHNY, CDR2 SVGAGI (reference sequence). V shed 9 bases, J shed 0 bases, and the junction held 3 bases outside the gene matches. The sequencing input was PBMCs. The sequence was collected from a woman in her twenties or thirties in good health and CMV-seronegative. The rearrangement joins TRBV6-6 to TRBJ1-2; 8 bases agree with TRBD1. CDR3 sequence reads: CASQGAANYGYTF. The CDR3 coding sequence is TGTGCCAGTCAGGGGGCCGCTAACTATGGCTACACCTTC.